Following are 3 T cell receptor beta chains from one sample sequenced in a study of radiation and T cells in renal cell carcinoma. Specified time point: blood 4 weeks post-SBRT, at nephrectomy. The treatment is: 15 Gy SBRT to primary tumor, nephrectomy 4 weeks later. Method: immunoSEQ multiplex PCR; TCRdb's copy keeps in-frame clones and lacks some. This sample has approximately 65,000 clones, with 60% to 85% found just once. Here the sequenced sample was blood, taken from a patient whose treatment included radiotherapy and nephrectomy. The receptors stem from a man aged 55 to 70 with renal cell carcinoma.

This clone showed up many times. The chain links TRBV2 to TRBJ2-4; TRBD2 matches at 12 bases. CDR1 and CDR2 (germline): SNHLY, FYNNEI. CDR3 length: 18 amino acids. The V gene end was trimmed by 4 bases and the J gene end by 3 bases; junction bases not matched to a gene: 10. The CDR3 sequence is CASSVRLAGERDKNIQYF. The CDR3 DNA reads TGTGCCAGCAGTGTGAGACTAGCGGGAGAAAGGGACAAAAACATTCAGTACTTC.

The V gene is TRBV10-3, the J gene TRBJ2-7, with 9 bases aligning to TRBD1. This CDR3 is built from 15 residues. Per germline, CDR1 ENHRY and CDR2 SYGVKD. Trimming took 3 bases from V and 1 from J; bases not matched to a gene: 4. Written as DNA, the CDR3 is TGTGCCATCAGTGATAGGACAGGGGCTTCCTACGAGCAGTACTTC. This translates into CAISDRTGASYEQYF.

About this clone itself: The same CDR3 is also encoded by other DNA sequences in this sample. The V call is TRBV18, the J call TRBJ2-7, with TRBD1 identical over 8 bases. The CDR3 is 14 amino acids. V lost 3 bases to trimming and J lost 2 bases; unmatched junction nucleotides: 3. Germline V gives CDR1 KGHSH, CDR2 LQKENI. This CDR3 reads CASSPRQGTYEQYV. The CDR3 DNA reads as TGTGCCAGCTCACCTCGACAGGGGACCTACGAGCAGTACGTC.